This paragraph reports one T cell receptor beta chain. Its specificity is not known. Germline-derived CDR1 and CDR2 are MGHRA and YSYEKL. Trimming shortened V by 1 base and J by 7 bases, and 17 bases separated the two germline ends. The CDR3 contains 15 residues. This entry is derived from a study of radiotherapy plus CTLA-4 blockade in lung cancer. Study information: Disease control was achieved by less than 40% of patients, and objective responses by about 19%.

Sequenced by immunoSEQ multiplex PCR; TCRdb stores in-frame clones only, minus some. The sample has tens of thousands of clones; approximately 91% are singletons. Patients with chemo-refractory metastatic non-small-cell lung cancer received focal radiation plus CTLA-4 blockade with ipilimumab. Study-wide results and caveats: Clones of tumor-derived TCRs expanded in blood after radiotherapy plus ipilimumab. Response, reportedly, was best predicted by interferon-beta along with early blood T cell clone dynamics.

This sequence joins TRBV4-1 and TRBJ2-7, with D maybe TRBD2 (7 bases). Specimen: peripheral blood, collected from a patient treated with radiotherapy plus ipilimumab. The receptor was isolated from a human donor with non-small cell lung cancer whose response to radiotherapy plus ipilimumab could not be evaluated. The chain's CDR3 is CASSQGGGGPREQYF. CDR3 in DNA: TGCGCCAGCAGCCAAGGGGGCGGGGGCCCTAGAGAGCAGTACTTC.